This entry features one T cell receptor (beta chain) sequence. Its cognate antigen has yet to be identified. No base qualities exist here, and no much larger clone lies one base off it. The CDR3 runs 16 amino acids, cysteine and phenylalanine included. Just the 48-base CDR3 DNA is kept, in frame starting at base 1. Taken from the germline V gene, the CDR1 and CDR2 loops are MDHEN and SYDVKM. The V end gives up 4 bases and the J end 2 bases, leaving 7 bases in the junction not matched to a gene. This record belongs to a study of blood T cell repertoires in COVID-19 (dated by TCRdb to 2019 to 2021). In terms of the full investigation: Samples from collaborators originated in the United States, Italy and Spain and spanned both the acute and convalescent phases of COVID-19. The prospective study material was composed of cDNA or gDNA derived from T cells, B-cell-depleted T cells, or PBMCs. Subjects who had been exposed to COVID-19, were actively infected with it, or had recovered from it provided the deeply sampled blood TCRbeta repertoires that made up the dataset. The repertoires were released in a freely available public database intended as a resource for research on the immune response to SARS-CoV-2. The samples were drawn from the first 160 participants of the ongoing ImmuneRACE study and from 1,254 subjects provided by 6 global collaborators. The sample metadata nearly always contained a de-identified subject ID, COVID-19 status, age in years and sex. Where available, HLA class I and class II types were taken from metadata supplied by the sample provider and were not determined by assay-based typing.

Participants in the prospective study were aged roughly 18 to 100 years, lived in some 24 United States geographic areas, and enrolled through a virtual design. Cohort assignment in the prospective study relied on participant-reported clinical history from a screening survey and a study questionnaire. ImmuneRACE Cohort 3 recovered participants were defined by two consecutive negative NP/OP PCR tests, healthcare professional clearance, or symptom resolution. Mobile phlebotomists in the prospective study collected whole blood, serum and a nasopharyngeal or oropharyngeal swab from every participant. Participants in the prospective study had the option to provide additional blood draws and questionnaires over a roughly 2-month period. Before DNA extraction, blood samples from the prospective study were shipped at room temperature or frozen. TCRbeta CDR3 regions were amplified from genomic DNA by means of the immunoSEQ Assay, a bias-controlled multiplex PCR. The authors processed their data as follows. The number of nucleated cells in each sample was estimated by amplification of reference gene primers within the assay. To quantify the absolute abundance of each unique TCRbeta CDR3 rearrangement, sequence reads were collapsed and filtered. Productive Simpson clonality was computed per sample as the square root of Simpson's diversity index over productive rearrangements. This immuneACCESS table, as held by TCRdb, lists in-frame sequences with V and J called but not all clones. Of the missing ones, under half trace to an unresolved V gene in checked studies; the others have no known cause. That table furnishes V, J and clone size, whereas the DNA furnished D and trimming. The sample table lists approximately 300,000 clones, approximately 89% of them with a count of one. The ten largest clones add up to approximately 5.3% of the sample.

Overall study results and their limits: How much clinical and demographic metadata was included differed by source and by participant, and the metadata was provided uncurated.

This sequence uses TRBV28 and TRBJ2-3; 9 junctional bases match TRBD2. The sample comprised PBMCs or T cells enriched from blood (not recorded which). This TCR derives from a woman aged 30 to 39 who had recovered from COVID-19. In nucleotides, the sequence is TGTGCCAGCAGTTCTCTCGCTAGCGGGGCCACAGATACGCAGTATTTT. Protein translation: CASSSLASGATDTQYF.